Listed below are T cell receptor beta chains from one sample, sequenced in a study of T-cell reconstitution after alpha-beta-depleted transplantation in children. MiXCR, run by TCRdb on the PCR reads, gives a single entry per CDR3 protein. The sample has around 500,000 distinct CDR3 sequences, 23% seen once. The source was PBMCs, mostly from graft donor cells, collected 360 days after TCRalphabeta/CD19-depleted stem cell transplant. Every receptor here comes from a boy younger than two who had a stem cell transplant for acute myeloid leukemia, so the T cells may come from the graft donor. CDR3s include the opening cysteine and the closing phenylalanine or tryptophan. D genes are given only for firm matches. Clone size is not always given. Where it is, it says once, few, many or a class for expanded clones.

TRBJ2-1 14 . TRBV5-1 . CASSSRGTNNEQFF TGCGCCAGCAGCTCCCGGGGAACTAACAATGAGCAGTTCTTC
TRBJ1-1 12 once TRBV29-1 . CSVRLLQGEAFF TGCAGCGTTCGACTATTACAGGGTGAAGCTTTCTTT
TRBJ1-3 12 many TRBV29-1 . CSVRGSSNTIYF TGCAGCGTTCGAGGGAGTTCGAACACCATATATTTT
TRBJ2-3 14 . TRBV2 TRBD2 CATGTSADTDTQYF TGTGCCACAGGGACTAGCGCAGACACAGATACGCAGTATTTT
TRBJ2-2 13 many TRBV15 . CATSRTVAGELFF TGTGCCACCAGCCGGACAGTTGCCGGGGAGCTGTTTTTT
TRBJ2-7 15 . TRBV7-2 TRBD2 CASSGQIGTTGEQYF TGTGCCAGCAGCGGACAAATCGGGACTACGGGCGAGCAGTACTTC
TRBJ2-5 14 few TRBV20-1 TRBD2 CSARASGGQETQYF TGCAGTGCTAGAGCGAGCGGGGGGCAAGAGACCCAGTACTTC
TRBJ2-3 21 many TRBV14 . CASSTHLLAGDLMRTTDTQYF TGTGCCAGCAGCACCCACCTACTAGCTGGTGACCTGATGAGGACCACAGATACGCAGTATTTT
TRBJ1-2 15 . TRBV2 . CASSSLQAWSGGYTF TGTGCCAGCAGTTCGTTACAGGCCTGGTCAGGGGGCTACACCTTC
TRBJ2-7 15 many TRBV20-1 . CSARDNSGTLYEQYF TGCAGTGCTAGAGATAACTCTGGAACCCTTTACGAGCAGTACTTC
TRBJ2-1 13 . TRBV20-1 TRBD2 CSARFVSGGSQFF TGCAGTGCTAGATTTGTGTCGGGGGGGTCACAGTTCTTC
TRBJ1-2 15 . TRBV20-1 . CSADRTPGATLTYTF TGCAGTGCCGACAGGACCCCCGGGGCCACCCTTACCTACACCTTC